The sequence of this T cell receptor (beta chain) was determined in a study of cytomegalovirus exposure and HLA in healthy donors. Study as a whole: As released early, the data held 65 million to 90 million unique TCRs from HLA-typed donors.

Worth noting for this clone: Its target is unknown.

Findings and caveats of the study: There were a few CMV-associated chains whose specificity for CMV antigens was confirmed in vitro. Productive status was seen about 90% or about 30% of the time for most TCR beta V segments in an earlier analysis.

Primers included in the PCR were 60 Vbeta and 13 Jbeta primers. Sequenced by immunoSEQ multiplex PCR; TCRdb stores in-frame clones only, minus some. Of 90,000 to 120,000 clones listed, roughly four fifths were seen once; the top ten hold more than 2%. The V and J ends lost 1 base and 0 bases, in that order; junction bases with no gene match: 3. Germline-derived CDR1 and CDR2 are SGHTA and FQGNSA. The CDR3 consists of 18 residues. This chain joins TRBV7-2 and TRBJ2-6; 10 bases line up with TRBD2. The receptor comes from a man aged 18 to 29 in good health and CMV-seronegative. The specimen sequenced was PBMCs. The CDR3 bases are TGTGCCAGCAGCTTAGAGCGGGGGGGCCCCTCTGGGGCCAACGTCCTGACTTTC. Encoded protein: CASSLERGGPSGANVLTF.